This T cell receptor (beta chain) is drawn from a study of blood T cell repertoires in COVID-19. Germline V lookup: CDR1 SGDLS, CDR2 YYNGEE. The CDR3 runs 14 residues. Trimming removed 0 bases from V and 6 bases from J; junction bases left unmatched: 5. Clones were sequenced by immunoSEQ multiplex PCR, and TCRdb holds only the in-frame ones, with some missing. The table includes 50,000 to 85,000 clones, just under 80% detected once. The sequence was obtained from a human donor in a cohort sampled during active COVID-19. The sequencing input was peripheral blood. This chain joins TRBV9 and TRBJ2-7, with 8 bases identical to TRBD1. This chain's CDR3 is CASSVGTGYGEQYF. The CDR3 coding sequence is TGTGCCAGCAGCGTAGGGACAGGGTATGGCGAGCAGTACTTC.